The entry below describes one TCR beta chain. In the original workflow: By means of reference gene primer amplification, nucleated cell counts were estimated. TCRdb's copy holds only in-frame clones and misses some; the assay was immunoSEQ multiplex PCR. V and J calls and clone size come straight from that table; D and trimming were deduced from the DNA. Here the sample spans 300,000 or so clones, roughly nine tenths being singletons. Per the germline V gene, CDR1 is MNHEY and CDR2 is SVGAGI. V shed 11 bases and J shed 0 bases, with 14 bases lying between them. The CDR3 spans 14 residues. This entry comes from a study of blood T cell repertoires in COVID-19. In assigning cohorts, the study relied on participant-reported clinical history. Cohort 3 recovery required two negative PCRs, clearance, or symptom resolution.

The sample consisted of PBMCs or T cells enriched from blood (not recorded which). This clonotype originated in a man in his 60s who had recovered from COVID-19. The chain links TRBV6-5 to TRBJ1-5; a possible D gene is TRBD1 (5 bases). The CDR3 here is CAGSVGGSNQPQHF. CDR3 nucleotide sequence: TGTGCCGGATCTGTCGGGGGTAGCAATCAGCCCCAGCATTTT.